Following are 3 T cell receptor beta chains from one sample sequenced in a study of CD8+ T cells in alopecia areata. Sequencing used cDNA as its template, made by extracting RNA and reverse transcribing it. The data were produced by immunoSEQ multiplex PCR, yet TCRdb's version contains in-frame clones alone and is incomplete. Counted here are 110,000 to 150,000 clones, roughly 61% occurring once; the ten biggest clones make up roughly 6.5%. Specimen: CD4+ T cells sorted from blood, collected at week 0. Receptors were obtained from a human donor with alopecia areata.

Only a few counts were recorded for this clone. This CDR3 is CASSRTRADTQYF. DNA of the CDR3: TGTGCCAGCAGCCGGACCAGGGCAGATACGCAGTATTTT. V usage is TRBV4-2 and J usage is TRBJ2-3, with a tentative D call TRBD1 (5 bases). Germline CDR1 and CDR2: LGHNA and YNFKEQ. V was shortened by 4 bases and J by 4 bases, with 9 bases between the two germline ends. The CDR3 has 13 residues.

This clone appeared a few times. V is TRBV10-1 and J is TRBJ2-2; no definite D call. The CDR3 is made up of 12 amino acids. V was clipped by 9 bases and J by 5 bases, with 10 bases between them. Germline CDR1 is WNHNN and CDR2 is SYGVQD (reference sequence). For the CDR3, the DNA is TGCGCCAGTGCAACTACTACCGGGGAGCTGTTTTTT. Its translation: CASATTTGELFF.

A few counts support this clone. The chain couples TRBV29-1 to TRBJ2-7; 10 positions match TRBD1. The CDR3 runs 14 residues. Per germline, CDR1 SQVTM and CDR2 ANQGSEA. J gave up 3 bases and V 6 bases, and 8 bases lay outside the gene matches. Here the CDR3 DNA reads TGCAGCGTCCTCCGGGACAGGGGAATCTACGAGCAGTACTTC. Translation: CSVLRDRGIYEQYF.